A single sample gave rise to the 5 T cell receptor beta chains below, sequenced in a study of T-cell reconstitution after alpha-beta-depleted transplantation in children (dated by TCRdb to about 2016). Read against the paper, the sample's treatment or condition label means: allogeneic hematopoietic cell transplantation with graft depleted of TCRalphabeta T cells and CD19 B cells. Library preparation employed PCR. Sequencing instrument: Illumina HiSeq 2500. Molecular barcoding was employed in the preparation of TCR libraries, with unique molecular identifiers being used to normalize TCRbeta repertoire quantification. TCRdb ran its own pipeline on the public reads, namely fastp trimming at Q25 and MiXCR clone calling, and kept in-frame beta chains. Records with the same CDR3 protein are collapsed into one entry carrying the most frequent genes and DNA. In all, the sample holds 700,000 to 850,000 distinct CDR3 sequences, and roughly 15% of those were seen once. The top ten clonotypes cover under 6% of the sample.

This material consisted of PBMCs, mostly from graft donor cells, taken 360 days after TCRalphabeta/CD19-depleted stem cell transplant. These receptors were collected from a male patient younger than 18 who had a stem cell transplant for acute lymphoblastic leukemia, so the T cells may come from the graft donor.

This clonotype was counted only a few times. This sequence joins TRBV18 and TRBJ2-5; D unresolved. V was shortened by 5 bases and J by 1 base, with 5 bases between the two germline ends. The CDR3 loop spans 12 amino acids. Germline V lookup: CDR1 KGHSH, CDR2 LQKENI. CDR3 in amino acids: CASSIVQETQYF. The CDR3 DNA reads as TGTGCCAGCTCAATCGTCCAAGAGACCCAGTACTTC.

The chain is built from TRBV5-5 and TRBJ2-7; 11 bases line up with TRBD1. Germline CDR1 and CDR2: SGHKS and YYEKEE (reference sequence). CDR3 length: 17 amino acids. V lost 4 bases and J lost 3; bases outside the gene matches: 12. CDR3 protein: CASSLRGTGGKGYEQYF. In DNA, the CDR3 is TGTGCCAGCAGCCTACGGGGGACAGGGGGAAAGGGCTACGAGCAGTACTTC.

Here the CDR3 DNA reads TGTGCCACCAGACTGGACAGTACCACAGATACGCAGTATTTT. This sequence encodes CATRLDSTTDTQYF. V is TRBV24-1 and J is TRBJ2-3; tentatively, D is TRBD1 (6 bases). The germline CDR1 and CDR2 sequences are KGHDR and SFDVKD. The CDR3 spans 14 residues. V shed 7 bases and J shed 2 bases, with 12 bases lying between them.

Only a few counts were recorded for this clonotype. The chain combines TRBV29-1 with TRBJ2-2, with 7 positions matching TRBD2. CDR3 length: 14 amino acids. With 4 bases clipped from V and 7 bases from J, the junction kept 9 bases outside the gene matches. Germline CDR1 is SQVTM and CDR2 is ANQGSEA. Here the CDR3 reads CSVGGRALGGELFF. The CDR3 DNA reads TGCAGCGTTGGGGGGAGGGCCCTGGGCGGGGAGCTGTTTTTT.

This clonotype was observed a few times. The gene calls are TRBV10-2 and TRBJ2-2; the D gene is possibly TRBD2 (9 bases). With 8 bases removed from V and 6 bases from J, the gap between germline ends came to 28 bases. CDR3 length: 18 amino acids. The germline CDR1 and CDR2 sequences are WSHSY and SAAADI. This chain's CDR3 is CASRRDRTRREGAGELFF. CDR3 DNA sequence: TGCGCCAGCCGCCGGGACAGGACGCGGCGGGAGGGAGCCGGGGAGCTGTTTTTT.